The source of this TCR beta chain is a study of cytomegalovirus exposure and HLA in healthy donors. Study results and limitations: Cytomegalovirus-associated status was assigned to about 160 TCR beta chains. The classifier, whose performance was assessed in both the original and validation cohorts, reportedly diagnosed cytomegalovirus status with high specificity and sensitivity. The tendency of first-cohort TCR clusters to co-occur in the 120 or so validation repertoires was identified by a subsequent analysis.

Data came from immunoSEQ multiplex PCR; TCRdb stores just in-frame clones and leaves some out. The repertoire has approximately 140,000 clones, around 84% of them found once; the top ten carry 8.7%. The V segment lost 2 bases and the J segment 4 bases; nucleotides outside the gene matches: 5. This CDR3 region has 15 residues. CDR1 SNHLY and CDR2 FYNNEI come from the germline V gene. Worth noting for this clone: Its specificity is unknown.

V usage is TRBV2 and J usage is TRBJ2-5; 9 bases fit TRBD2. Sequencing input: PBMCs. This TCR derives from a man aged 18 to 30 in good health and CMV-seropositive. For the CDR3, the DNA is TGTGCCAGCAGTGAAATGCGGGGGGGCTTAGAGACCCAGTACTTC. Translated, it gives CASSEMRGGLETQYF.